These 16 T cell receptor beta chains were all obtained from the same sample, sequenced in a study of identical twins (dated by TCRdb to 2015 to 2016). The library was built by means of 5' RACE. The sequencer listed for this sample is Illumina HiSeq 2000. TCRdb reprocessed the public reads (quality trimming at Q25 with fastp, clone calling with MiXCR) and kept in-frame beta chains. When rows share a CDR3 protein, they turn into one entry using the most common DNA and genes. The sample profile shows hundreds of thousands of distinct CDR3 sequences; around 20% of them were found once. About 4.5% of the sample is taken by the ten largest. This sample also belongs to another study, concerning T cells expressing NK-cell markers.

Sequencing input: PBMCs. The receptors originated from a woman between 18 and 29 years old in good health.

Only a few counts were recorded for this clonotype. This rearrangement joins TRBV7-8 to TRBJ2-3; 10 bases line up with TRBD2. CDR1 and CDR2 from the germline V gene are SGHVS and FQNEAQ. The CDR3 runs 14 residues. J lost 7 bases, V lost 5 bases, and 6 bases had no gene match. The CDR3 reads CASSSGRAINTQYF. CDR3 in DNA: TGTGCCAGCAGCAGCGGGAGGGCCATAAATACGCAGTATTTT.

The chain couples TRBV6-1 to TRBJ1-2; D is undetermined. Germline CDR1 MNHNS, CDR2 SASEGT. The V gene lost 6 bases and the J gene lost 8 bases, with 22 bases spanning the gap. The length of the CDR3 is 15 residues. The CDR3 nucleotides read TGTGCCAGCAGGTCCAGATCTGGGATCCGGGAAGGCTACACCTTC. Protein: CASRSRSGIREGYTF.

This clonotype was observed a handful of times. V gene TRBV20-1 combines with J gene TRBJ2-2; 8 bases map to TRBD1. Germline CDR1 is DFQATT and CDR2 is SNEGSKA (reference sequence). The CDR3 length is 13 residues. Trimming removed 5 bases from V and 4 bases from J; junction bases left unmatched: 3. CDR3 amino acids: CSAATGGTGELFF. The CDR3 nucleotides read TGCAGTGCTGCTACAGGGGGCACCGGGGAGCTGTTTTTT.

This clonotype was observed a handful of times. The J gene is TRBJ2-6, the V gene TRBV5-1, with D perhaps given as TRBD1 or TRBD2 (6 bases each). Germline assignment: CDR1 SGHRS and CDR2 YFSETQ. The CDR3 sequence is 17 residues long. Trimming shortened V by 1 base and J by 0 bases, and 11 bases separated the two germline ends. The CDR3 loop is CASSLQGGSSGANVLTF. The CDR3 nucleotides are TGCGCCAGCAGCTTGCAAGGGGGGAGCTCTGGGGCCAACGTCCTGACTTTC.

This chain connects TRBV20-1 to TRBJ2-1; 8 nucleotides line up with TRBD1. The CDR3 totals 14 residues. V lost 5 bases and J lost 5; bases outside the gene matches: 8. CDR1 and CDR2 from the germline V gene are DFQATT and SNEGSKA (reference sequence). The CDR3 sequence is CSAGAHRGDNEQFF. The CDR3 bases are TGCAGTGCTGGGGCGCACAGGGGGGACAATGAGCAGTTCTTC.

The sample holds many counts of this clonotype. This rearrangement joins TRBV7-2 to TRBJ2-3, with D perhaps given as TRBD1 or TRBD2 (6 bases each). With 5 bases removed from V and 6 bases from J, the gap between germline ends came to 12 bases. CDR3 length equals 13 residues. The germline CDR1 and CDR2 sequences are SGHTA and FQGNSA. The CDR3 reads CASSGGPWDTQYF. CDR3 nucleotides: TGTGCCAGCAGCGGGGGGCCTTGGGATACGCAGTATTTT.

The genes are TRBV12-3 or TRBV12-4 and TRBJ2-1; D not resolved. V was trimmed by 3 bases and J by 6 bases, leaving 15 bases between them. This CDR3 region has 15 residues. CDR3 region: CASSFINSPTNEQFF. The DNA of the CDR3 is TGTGCCAGCAGTTTTATTAACAGCCCTACCAATGAGCAGTTCTTC.

There are many counts of this clonotype. The genes are TRBV5-5 and TRBJ2-1; tentatively, D is TRBD2 (5 bases). V was trimmed by 3 bases and J by 9 bases, leaving 25 bases between them. The CDR3 contains 17 residues. Germline CDR1 reads SGHKS; CDR2 reads YYEKEE (reference sequence). The CDR3 is CASSYDLTDSLGREQFF. The CDR3 DNA reads as TGTGCCAGCAGCTACGACTTAACGGACTCCTTGGGCCGTGAGCAGTTCTTC.

The sample holds many counts of this clonotype. The J gene is TRBJ2-5, the V gene TRBV12-3 or TRBV12-4; 11 nucleotides align to TRBD2. This CDR3 comprises 16 residues. The ends lost 5 bases at V and 2 bases at J; junction bases unmatched: 7. The CDR3 spells CASSRLAGGLQETQYF. For the CDR3, the DNA is TGTGCCAGCAGTCGGCTAGCGGGGGGATTACAAGAGACCCAGTACTTC.

The chain joins TRBV29-1 to TRBJ2-2; tentatively, D is TRBD2 (5 bases). The germline CDR1 and CDR2 sequences are SQVTM and ANQGSEA. This CDR3 has 15 residues. With 6 bases removed from V and 4 bases from J, the gap between germline ends came to 18 bases. The CDR3: CSVRFDGGGTGELFF. Here the CDR3 DNA reads TGCAGCGTAAGATTCGACGGAGGAGGCACCGGGGAGCTGTTTTTT.

This clonotype was observed a handful of times. The rearrangement links TRBV29-1 to TRBJ1-1; 12 nucleotides agree with TRBD1. Trimming cost V 4 bases and J 10 bases; bases outside gene matches: 7. The CDR3 length is 13 residues. Germline V CDR1 and CDR2: SQVTM, ANQGSEA. CDR3 sequence (DNA): TGCAGCGTTGTGGGACAGGGGGCACTTTTAGCTTTCTTT. It encodes CSVVGQGALLAFF.

This clonotype turned up a few times. This chain uses TRBV20-1 with TRBJ2-1; D possibly corresponds to TRBD2 (6 bases). The CDR3 is made up of 14 amino acids. Trimming left V 3 bases short and J 0 bases short, with 9 bases between. Germline V gene sequence: CDR1 DFQATT, CDR2 SNEGSKA (reference sequence). The CDR3 reads CSASGGYSYNEQFF. The CDR3 nucleotides read TGCAGTGCTAGCGGGGGATACTCCTACAATGAGCAGTTCTTC.

This clonotype occurred many times. V usage is TRBV9 and J usage is TRBJ2-3; D uncertain. This CDR3 has 12 amino acids. Trimming took 4 bases from V and 4 from J, leaving 7 bases between them. From germline, CDR1 is SGDLS and CDR2 YYNGEE. The CDR3 DNA is TGTGCCAGCAGCTCCGATGCAGATACGCAGTATTTT. This gives the protein CASSSDADTQYF.

The V gene is TRBV6-5, the J gene TRBJ2-5; 13 nucleotides agree with TRBD2. Trimming removed 1 base from V and 2 bases from J; junction bases left unmatched: 1. This CDR3 comprises 16 residues. Germline CDR1 and CDR2: MNHEY and SVGAGI. The CDR3 region is CASSYWGLAGQETQYF. DNA for the CDR3: TGTGCCAGCAGTTACTGGGGACTAGCGGGACAAGAGACCCAGTACTTC.

The gene calls are TRBV6-1 and TRBJ2-3; D may be TRBD1 (6 bases). The germline CDR1 and CDR2 sequences are MNHNS and SASEGT. Trimming stripped 3 bases from V and 5 bases from J, with 9 bases between. The CDR3 extends over 13 amino acids. CDR3 protein: CASSEGHQDTQYF. The DNA of the CDR3 is TGTGCCAGCAGTGAGGGACATCAAGATACGCAGTATTTT.

The chain links TRBV29-1 to TRBJ2-3; 10 bases fit TRBD2. The CDR3 is 17 residues long. Trimming removed 4 bases from V and 1 base from J; junction bases left unmatched: 11. Germline loops: CDR1 SQVTM, CDR2 ANQGSEA. The CDR3 nucleotides read TGCAGCGTTGCGGGCCAAACCCTAGCGGGGGGCACAGATACGCAGTATTTT. Translation gives CSVAGQTLAGGTDTQYF.